Listed below are T cell receptor beta chains from one sample, sequenced in a study of vaccination effects on CD4 cells after COVID-19. Antigens for these TCRs are unknown. Profiled with immunoSEQ multiplex PCR; TCRdb holds only in-frame clones, not every one. Of approximately 78,000 clones in the sample, about 81% were seen once. This specimen was CD4+ T cells from PBMCs cultured with HCoV-229E spike peptides, taken after COVID-19 vaccination. All receptors derive from a human donor who received a COVID-19 vaccine. Both conserved end residues are part of each CDR3. A D gene is named only where the DNA matches it firmly. Clone size is given for some rows only: seen once, a few or many times, or a class if the clone is expanded.

CASSQGGPPDTQYF	TGTGCCAGCAGCCAGGGGGGGCCACCAGATACGCAGTATTTT	-	-	TRBV14	TRBJ2-3
CASSPPGQGWASGYTF	TGTGCCAGCAGTCCGCCGGGACAGGGATGGGCCTCTGGCTACACCTTC	-	TRBD1	TRBV28	TRBJ1-2
CASSQDVQGSYTF	TGTGCCAGCAGCCAAGATGTCCAGGGGTCCTACACCTTC	few	-	TRBV3-1/TRBV3-2	TRBJ1-2
CASSYSTAPYGYTF	TGTGCCAGCAGTTACTCGACAGCACCGTATGGCTACACCTTC	-	-	TRBV6-2/TRBV6-3	TRBJ1-2
CASTVDRNYGYTF	TGTGCCAGCACCGTGGACAGAAACTATGGCTACACCTTC	once	-	TRBV28	TRBJ1-2
CASTPAGTGGQGYTF	TGTGCCAGTACTCCTGCCGGGACGGGAGGTCAGGGCTACACCTTC	-	-	TRBV19	TRBJ1-2
CASSVTGGSYNEQFF	TGTGCCAGCAGCGTTACAGGGGGCTCCTACAATGAGCAGTTCTTC	-	TRBD1	TRBV9	TRBJ2-1
CASSELLRGTSGGQETQYF	TGTGCCAGCAGTGAACTCCTCAGAGGGACTAGCGGCGGACAAGAGACCCAGTACTTC	-	TRBD2	TRBV2	TRBJ2-5
CASSLLSGSGGPNEQFF	TGTGCCAGCAGTTTATTATCAGGTAGCGGGGGCCCCAATGAGCAGTTCTTC	-	TRBD2	TRBV28	TRBJ2-1
CASSEHGTGANVLTF	TGTGCCAGCAGTGAACATGGAACTGGGGCCAACGTCCTGACTTTC	-	-	TRBV6-1	TRBJ2-6
CASSLDGSGHEKLFF	TGCGCCAGCAGCTTGGACGGGAGCGGACATGAAAAACTGTTTTTT	-	-	TRBV5-1	TRBJ1-4
CASSSNLGQANYGYTF	TGCGCCAGCAGCTCAAACTTGGGACAGGCTAACTATGGCTACACCTTC	few	TRBD1	TRBV5-1	TRBJ1-2
CASTPDSTRYGYTF	TGTGCCAGTACCCCGGACAGCACCCGGTATGGCTACACCTTC	-	-	TRBV19	TRBJ1-2
CATSVRGQGKGDTQYF	TGTGCCACCAGTGTCCGAGGACAGGGTAAGGGAGATACGCAGTATTTT	-	TRBD1	TRBV24-1	TRBJ2-3
CASSLEIMDYGYTF	TGTGCCAGCAGCTTAGAGATCATGGACTATGGCTACACCTTC	-	-	TRBV7-2	TRBJ1-2
CASSLVLAGGQEYF	TGTGCCAGCAGCTTAGTACTAGCGGGGGGGCAGGAGTATTTT	-	TRBD2	TRBV7-8	TRBJ2-3
CASSLGQGTGYTF	TGCGCCAGCAGCTTGGGGCAAGGCACTGGCTACACCTTC	-	-	TRBV5-1	TRBJ1-2
CASSLVPQSTEAFF	TGTGCCAGCAGCTTAGTTCCCCAGAGCACTGAAGCTTTCTTT	-	-	TRBV7-2	TRBJ1-1
CASRGGAGNTIYF	TGCGCCAGTCGAGGAGGGGCCGGAAACACCATATATTTT	once	-	TRBV10-2	TRBJ1-3
CASSPPPRQTQYF	TGTGCCAGCTCACCACCTCCGAGGCAGACCCAGTACTTC	-	-	TRBV18	TRBJ2-5
CASSLGRGGWLYGYTF	TGTGCCAGCAGCTTAGGCCGTGGGGGCTGGTTGTATGGCTACACCTTC	few	-	TRBV13	TRBJ1-2
CASSRTGVGEQFF	TGTGCCAGCAGCCGAACAGGGGTCGGTGAGCAGTTCTTC	-	TRBD1	TRBV7-2	TRBJ2-1
CASSTRGVMDEQFF	TGTGCCAGCAGCACCCGAGGAGTCATGGATGAGCAGTTCTTC	-	-	TRBV6-5	TRBJ2-1
CASSFLRYGYTF	TGTGCCAGCAGTTTCCTCCGGTATGGCTACACCTTC	-	-	TRBV28	TRBJ1-2
CASSEPRGGNEKLFF	TGTGCCAGCAGCGAACCCAGGGGTGGTAATGAAAAACTGTTTTTT	-	-	TRBV25-1	TRBJ1-4
CASSSQPVQGREGYTF	TGTGCCAGCAGCTCCCAACCGGTGCAGGGGAGGGAAGGCTACACCTTC	-	-	TRBV5-6	TRBJ1-2
CASSERGEDEQFF	TGTGCCAGCAGCGAAAGGGGGGAGGATGAGCAGTTCTTC	-	-	TRBV7-9	TRBJ2-1
CASSLPQTGVGELFF	TGTGCCAGCAGCTTGCCCCAGACAGGGGTCGGGGAGCTGTTTTTT	once	TRBD1	TRBV5-4	TRBJ2-2
CASTVGGPRFGRNTIYF	TGTGCCAGCACCGTGGGGGGCCCGAGGTTCGGAAGAAACACCATATATTTT	few	-	TRBV28	TRBJ1-3
CASSLSGEKLFF	TGCGCCAGCAGCTTAAGCGGCGAAAAACTGTTTTTT	-	-	TRBV5-1	TRBJ1-4
CASSQDIRRGGFWEQFF	TGTGCCAGCAGCCAAGATATACGGCGGGGGGGCTTTTGGGAGCAGTTCTTC	few	TRBD2	TRBV3-1/TRBV3-2	TRBJ2-1
CASSELGTPSGDYGYTF	TGTGCCAGCAGTGAGTTGGGGACCCCTTCGGGTGACTATGGCTACACCTTC	-	-	TRBV6-1	TRBJ1-2
CASSLAGLAGGQETQYF	TGCGCCAGCAGCTTGGCCGGACTAGCGGGGGGGCAAGAGACCCAGTACTTC	-	TRBD2	TRBV5-1	TRBJ2-5
CASSITGNQPQHF	TGTGCCAGTAGTATAACAGGGAATCAGCCCCAGCATTTT	-	-	TRBV19	TRBJ1-5
CAWSVRGLLAKNIQYF	TGTGCCTGGAGTGTCAGGGGTCTATTAGCCAAAAACATTCAGTACTTC	few	-	TRBV30	TRBJ2-4
CASSPPGTTDTQYF	TGTGCCAGCAGCCCCCCCGGGACCACAGATACGCAGTATTTT	-	-	TRBV7-2	TRBJ2-3
CASRFLDKTNVLTF	TGTGCCAGCAGGTTCCTGGACAAGACCAACGTCCTGACTTTC	-	-	TRBV7-2	TRBJ2-6
CASSQANYGYTF	TGTGCCAGCAGCCAGGCTAACTATGGCTACACCTTC	-	-	TRBV3-1/TRBV3-2	TRBJ1-2
CASSEIGEGTEAFF	TGCGCCAGCAGTGAGATAGGGGAGGGCACTGAAGCTTTCTTT	-	-	TRBV5-1	TRBJ1-1
CASSEYQGQGASNEQFF	TGTGCCAGCAGTGAATATCAGGGACAGGGGGCTAGCAATGAGCAGTTCTTC	few	TRBD1	TRBV25-1	TRBJ2-1
CASSAIPQETQYF	TGTGCCAGCAGCGCGATCCCCCAAGAGACCCAGTACTTC	-	-	TRBV9	TRBJ2-5